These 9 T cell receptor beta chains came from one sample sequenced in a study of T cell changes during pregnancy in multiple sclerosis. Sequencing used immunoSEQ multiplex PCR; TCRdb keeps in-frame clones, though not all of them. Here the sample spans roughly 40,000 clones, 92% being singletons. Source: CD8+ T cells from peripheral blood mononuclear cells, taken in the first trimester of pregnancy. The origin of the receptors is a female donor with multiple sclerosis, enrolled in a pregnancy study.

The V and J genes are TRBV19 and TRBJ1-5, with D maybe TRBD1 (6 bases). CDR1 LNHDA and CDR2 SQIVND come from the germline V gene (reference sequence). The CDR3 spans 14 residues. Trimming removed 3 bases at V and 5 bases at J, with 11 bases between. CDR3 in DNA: TGTGCCAGTAGTATTTGGGCAGGGGATCAGCCCCAGCATTTT. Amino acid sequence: CASSIWAGDQPQHF. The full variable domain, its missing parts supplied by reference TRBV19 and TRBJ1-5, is DGGITQSPKYLFRKEGQNVTLSCEQNLNHDAMYWYRQDPGQGLRLIYYSQIVNDFQKGDIAEGYSVSREKKESFPLTVTSAQKNPTAFYLCASSIWAGDQPQHFGDGTRLSIL.

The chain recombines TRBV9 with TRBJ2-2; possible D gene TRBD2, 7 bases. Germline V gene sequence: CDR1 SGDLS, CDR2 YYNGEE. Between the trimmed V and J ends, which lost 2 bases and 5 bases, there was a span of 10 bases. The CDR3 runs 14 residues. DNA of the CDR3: TGTGCCAGCAGCGTGAGGGGGGGGACCGGGGAGCTGTTTTTT. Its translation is CASSVRGGTGELFF.

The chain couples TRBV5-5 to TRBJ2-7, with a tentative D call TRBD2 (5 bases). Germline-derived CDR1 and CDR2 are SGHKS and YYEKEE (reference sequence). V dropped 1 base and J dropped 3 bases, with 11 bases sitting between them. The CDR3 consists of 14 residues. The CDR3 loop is CASSLSGIGYEQYF. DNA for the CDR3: TGTGCCAGCAGCTTGAGCGGAATAGGCTACGAGCAGTACTTC.

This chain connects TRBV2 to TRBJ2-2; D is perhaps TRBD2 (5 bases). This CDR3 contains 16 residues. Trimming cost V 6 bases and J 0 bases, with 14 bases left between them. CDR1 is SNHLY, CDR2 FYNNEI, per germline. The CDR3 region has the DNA TGTGCCAGCAGCGGTGACACGGGATCGAACACCGGGGAGCTGTTTTTT. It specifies CASSGDTGSNTGELFF.

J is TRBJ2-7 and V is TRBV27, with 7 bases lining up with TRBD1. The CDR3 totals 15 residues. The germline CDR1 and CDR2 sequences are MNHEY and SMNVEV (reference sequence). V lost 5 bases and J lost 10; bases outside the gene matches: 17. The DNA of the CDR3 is TGTGCCAGCAGTCAAACCCCCTCGACAGGGCTGGATCAGTACTTC. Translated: CASSQTPSTGLDQYF.

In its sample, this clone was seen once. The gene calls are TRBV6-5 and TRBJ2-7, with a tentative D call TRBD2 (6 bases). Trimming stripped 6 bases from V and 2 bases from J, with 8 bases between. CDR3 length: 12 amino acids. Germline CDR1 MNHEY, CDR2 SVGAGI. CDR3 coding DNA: TGTGCCAGCAGCCCGGGAGCCTACGAGCAGTACTTC. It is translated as CASSPGAYEQYF.

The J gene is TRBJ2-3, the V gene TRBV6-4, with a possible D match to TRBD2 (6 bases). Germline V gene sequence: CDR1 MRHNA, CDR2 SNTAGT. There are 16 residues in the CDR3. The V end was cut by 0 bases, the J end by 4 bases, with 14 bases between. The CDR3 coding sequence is TGTGCCAGCAGTGACTCTACTGTCGGGGGAGCAGATACGCAGTATTTT. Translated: CASSDSTVGGADTQYF.

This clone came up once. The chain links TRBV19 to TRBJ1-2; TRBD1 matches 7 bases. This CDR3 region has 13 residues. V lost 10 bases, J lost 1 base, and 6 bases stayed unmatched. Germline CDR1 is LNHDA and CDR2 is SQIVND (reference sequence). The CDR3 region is CATWTGSNYGYTF. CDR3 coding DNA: TGTGCCACCTGGACAGGAAGTAACTATGGCTACACCTTC.

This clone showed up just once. The CDR3 protein is CASSLSWDLTAGNEKLFF. The CDR3 coding sequence is TGTGCCAGCAGCTTAAGTTGGGACTTGACTGCGGGGAATGAAAAACTGTTTTTT. The rearrangement links TRBV11-2 to TRBJ1-4, with TRBD1 as a possible D gene (5 bases). Trimming stripped 2 bases from V and 5 bases from J, with 21 bases between. The germline gives CDR1 SGHAT, CDR2 FQNNGV. The CDR3 runs to 18 residues.